The T cell receptor beta chain under discussion was sequenced for a study of T cells in women clearing cervical HPV infection. Study observations and caveats: Richness differences could reflect unmeasured T-cell content per sample. A classifier using richness and V gene abundances reached an AUC of around 0.83.

Remarks on this clone: Its antigen is not known.

TCR beta CDR3 amplified by multiplex PCR from approximately 1,200 ng genomic DNA. Profiling relied on immunoSEQ multiplex PCR, and the TCRdb table lists in-frame clones only, not all of them. The sample table sets out 25,000 to 30,000 clones. The sample taken for sequencing was blood buffy coat. The receptor's source is a woman between 18 and 69 years old with a cervical HPV16 infection that either progressed to CIN3+ or cleared (not recorded which).

CDR3: CASSLDWLADNEQFF. The part of the CDR3 DNA that was read is TGTGCCAGCAGCTTAGATTGGCTAGCGGACAATGAG. V and J are TRBV11-3 and TRBJ2-1; 7 nucleotides line up with TRBD2. The read stops 3 residues short of the end of the CDR3; the missing end is completed from the germline J gene. CDR1 SGHNT and CDR2 YENEEA come from the germline V gene. The ends lost 0 bases at V and 5 bases at J; junction bases unmatched: 4. This CDR3 comprises 15 residues.